Described below is a single T cell receptor (beta chain) sequence and its context. Its antigen is currently unknown. This sample was included in a study of OX40 agonist ivuxolimab in advanced cancers. Assay: immunoSEQ multiplex PCR; the TCRdb copy retains only in-frame clones and omits some. The sample carries about 27,000 clones, around 86% recorded once. The study's findings and limits: By week 6 at 0.1 to 3.0 mg/kg, blood CD4+ and CD8+ T cells had expanded clonally.

With V trimmed by 0 bases and J by 0 bases, 1 base remained unmatched. The germline V gene encodes CDR1 SGDLS and CDR2 YYNGEE. The CDR3 runs to 15 residues. The gene calls are TRBV9 and TRBJ2-7, with 9 bases that match TRBD2. The source was CD4+ or CD8+ T cells sorted from blood, collected in a trial of the OX40 agonist ivuxolimab. This receptor was identified in an adult with an advanced solid tumor such as melanoma, head and neck, liver or kidney cancer. The CDR3 DNA reads TGTGCCAGCAGCGTAGCTAGCGGGGCCTCCTACGAGCAGTACTTC. Its protein product is CASSVASGASYEQYF.